This T cell receptor beta chain was identified during a study of blood T cells in healthy people across ages. Study-level findings and limits: Unknown donor CMV status possibly confounded expanded clonotype changes. Per million T cells, TCR beta diversity dropped roughly linearly as age increased.

The CDR3 contains 14 residues. Germline CDR1 reads ENHRY; CDR2 reads SYGVKD. Unmatched junction bases numbered 3, after V lost 5 bases and J lost 5 bases. Turning to this clonotype: Its antigen is not known.

A second about 6 to 12 cycle PCR used barcoded and J-beta primers. Every single cDNA molecule received a tag from a template-switch adaptor with 12 random nucleotides. One entry per CDR3 protein results from TCRdb running MiXCR on the 5' RACE reads. The sample contains around 1.5 million distinct CDR3 sequences, approximately 42% of which appear only once. This chain uses TRBV10-3 with TRBJ1-6, with 7 bases matching TRBD1. This TCR derives from a woman younger than 30 in good health. The sequenced sample consisted of blood. CDR3 in DNA: TGTGCCATCAGTCCGGGACAGCATAATTCACCCCTCCACTTT. Its translation: CAISPGQHNSPLHF.